Listed here are 26 T cell receptor beta chains from one sample, sequenced in a study of cytomegalovirus exposure and HLA in healthy donors. Some clones are missing from TCRdb's copy, which holds only in-frame ones; the method was immunoSEQ multiplex PCR. Among 89,000 or so clones listed, under 95% were seen once. What was sequenced was PBMCs. The source of these receptors is a woman aged 25 to 39 in good health and CMV-seropositive.

This rearrangement joins TRBV10-3 to TRBJ2-2; the D gene is possibly TRBD1 (5 bases). Germline assignment: CDR1 ENHRY and CDR2 SYGVKD. Trimming cost V 8 bases and J 2 bases, with 15 bases left between them. This CDR3 has 15 amino acids. The DNA of the CDR3 is TGTGCCATCGCAACAGGAGATACCAACACCGGGGAGCTGTTTTTT. Encoded protein: CAIATGDTNTGELFF.

The rearrangement joins TRBV9 to TRBJ2-2; possibly TRBD1 for D (6 bases). CDR3 length: 16 amino acids. In germline, CDR1 is SGDLS, CDR2 YYNGEE. With 4 bases removed from V and 0 bases from J, the gap between germline ends came to 13 bases. For the CDR3, the DNA is TGTGCCAGCAGCTCTAGACAGGCCGCGAACACCGGGGAGCTGTTTTTT. It specifies CASSSRQAANTGELFF.

The chain employs TRBV28 and TRBJ2-7; TRBD2 agrees at 7 bases. V lost 7 bases, J lost 6 bases, and 12 bases stayed unmatched. The CDR3 extends over 14 amino acids. Germline-derived CDR1 and CDR2 are MDHEN and SYDVKM. DNA of the CDR3: TGTGCCAGCACCTCAAGCGGGACTTTTCGCGAGCAGTACTTC. This encodes CASTSSGTFREQYF.

V gene TRBV19 combines with J gene TRBJ1-5; 10 bases agree with TRBD1. CDR1 is LNHDA, CDR2 SQIVND, per germline (reference sequence). The CDR3 spans 15 residues. The ends lost 5 bases at V and 3 bases at J; junction bases unmatched: 4. CDR3 sequence: CASSLRQGANQPQHF. The DNA for the CDR3 is TGTGCCAGTAGTTTAAGACAGGGGGCCAATCAGCCCCAGCATTTT.

V gene TRBV6-1 combines with J gene TRBJ2-1; D might be TRBD1 (6 bases). Germline V gene sequence: CDR1 MNHNS, CDR2 SASEGT. V gave up 2 bases and J gave up 10 bases, with 12 bases separating them. The length of the CDR3 is 13 residues. The CDR3, as DNA: TGTGCCAGCAGTGAACCATGGGACACCGAGCAGTTCTTC. It specifies CASSEPWDTEQFF.

V gene TRBV27 combines with J gene TRBJ1-3; D perhaps matches TRBD1 (5 bases). The CDR3 loop spans 13 amino acids. Trimming removed 2 bases at V and 8 bases at J, with 10 bases between. Per the germline V gene, CDR1 is MNHEY and CDR2 is SMNVEV (reference sequence). The CDR3: CASSLVRGDTIYF. As DNA, the CDR3 is TGTGCCAGCAGTTTAGTCCGGGGGGACACCATATATTTT.

The CDR3, as DNA: TGCGCCAGCAGCTTGGCCTCTGGCGGGGGGGCTGAAGCTTTCTTT. Translated: CASSLASGGGAEAFF. V usage is TRBV5-1 and J usage is TRBJ1-1; possibly TRBD1 for D (5 bases). The V end lost 0 bases, the J end lost 6 bases, and 15 bases lay between the germline ends. The CDR3 length is 15 residues. Germline V gives CDR1 SGHRS, CDR2 YFSETQ.

This chain links TRBV4-3 with TRBJ1-2; TRBD1 agrees at 8 bases. Germline V gene data show CDR1 as LGHNA and CDR2 as YSLEER. The CDR3 is 15 residues long. The ends lost 0 bases at V and 6 bases at J; junction bases unmatched: 6. CDR3 in DNA: TGCGCCAGCAGCCAAGATAGGAGGACAGGGCATGGCTACACCTTC. Translation gives CASSQDRRTGHGYTF.

The CDR3 is CASSLDPGSVPEQYF. The CDR3 coding sequence is TGCGCCAGCAGCTTGGATCCGGGGTCCGTTCCCGAGCAGTACTTC. V gene TRBV5-1 combines with J gene TRBJ2-7, with D tentatively TRBD2 (5 bases). In germline, CDR1 is SGHRS, CDR2 YFSETQ. The CDR3 runs to 15 residues. The V gene lost 0 bases and the J gene lost 6 bases, with 16 bases spanning the gap.

The chain employs TRBV6-6 and TRBJ1-3, with 7 bases fitting TRBD1. Germline V gene data show CDR1 as MNHNY and CDR2 as SVGAGI (reference sequence). V shed 5 bases and J 0 bases; nucleotides not matched to a gene: 4. The CDR3 is 15 amino acids. The CDR3 sequence: CASSPGGVSGNTIYF. In DNA form, the CDR3 reads TGTGCCAGCAGTCCAGGGGGAGTCTCTGGAAACACCATATATTTT.

The V gene is TRBV7-9, the J gene TRBJ1-2; tentatively, D is TRBD1 (5 bases). CDR1 and CDR2 (germline): SEHNR, FQNEAQ (reference sequence). V was shortened by 3 bases and J by 2 bases, with 13 bases between the two germline ends. The CDR3 runs to 15 residues. Here the CDR3 reads CASSLSQGSNYGYTF. CDR3 sequence (DNA): TGTGCCAGCAGCTTGTCTCAGGGAAGCAACTATGGCTACACCTTC.

This chain uses TRBV7-2 with TRBJ1-1, with D uncertain. The germline V and J ends were trimmed by 2 bases and 4 bases, with 11 bases remaining between them. The CDR3 covers 14 residues. Germline CDR1 is SGHTA and CDR2 is FQGNSA. The CDR3 DNA is TGTGCCAGCAGCTTACGTACGGGGAGCACTGAAGCTTTCTTT. This encodes CASSLRTGSTEAFF.

V gene TRBV15 combines with J gene TRBJ2-3, with no clear D. The V gene lost 3 bases and the J gene lost 2 bases, with 3 bases spanning the gap. Germline V CDR1 and CDR2: LNHNV, YYDKDF (reference sequence). This CDR3 has 12 amino acids. The CDR3 DNA sequence: TGTGCCACCAGCAGCAACACAGATACGCAGTATTTT. This codes for CATSSNTDTQYF.

V gene TRBV5-1 combines with J gene TRBJ2-3; D is unresolved. V lost 0 bases to trimming and J lost 0 bases, with 5 bases between them. Germline V gives CDR1 SGHRS, CDR2 YFSETQ. The CDR3 is made up of 14 amino acids. The CDR3, as DNA: TGCGCCAGCAGCTTGGGGAGAAGCACAGATACGCAGTATTTT. It is translated as CASSLGRSTDTQYF.

The chain joins TRBV6-1 to TRBJ2-7; 8 bases agree with TRBD2. CDR3 length: 13 residues. In germline, CDR1 is MNHNS, CDR2 SASEGT. With V trimmed by 6 bases and J by 3 bases, 4 bases remained unmatched. This CDR3 reads CASSPSGGYEQYF. The CDR3 DNA follows: TGTGCCAGCAGCCCCAGCGGGGGCTACGAGCAGTACTTC.

The V call is TRBV11-1, the J call TRBJ2-1, with D tentatively TRBD2 (6 bases). The germline gives CDR1 SGHAT, CDR2 FQDESV (reference sequence). This CDR3 is built from 16 residues. V lost 5 bases and J lost 7, with 21 bases in between. The CDR3 DNA reads TGTGCCAGCAGCCCTTCGGCTGGACGGGAGAAAAATGAGCAGTTCTTC. As protein: CASSPSAGREKNEQFF.

This CDR3 reads CASSLGQGIYGYTF. The CDR3 DNA reads as TGTGCCAGCAGCTTAGGACAGGGCATCTATGGCTACACCTTC. V and J are TRBV7-2 and TRBJ1-2, with TRBD1 matching over 7 bases. Per the germline V gene, CDR1 is SGHTA and CDR2 is FQGNSA. The V gene end was trimmed by 1 base and the J gene end by 4 bases; junction bases not matched to a gene: 3. There are 14 residues in the CDR3.

This clone occurred many times. The rearrangement uses TRBV4-3 and TRBJ2-3; 8 bases agree with TRBD1. This CDR3 spans 17 amino acids. Germline-derived CDR1 and CDR2 are LGHNA and YSLEER. V was clipped by 6 bases and J by 1 base; unmatched bases: 12. The CDR3 coding sequence is TGCGCCAGCAGACCAACTCTGACAGGGGAGGGCACAGATACGCAGTATTTT. Translating it yields CASRPTLTGEGTDTQYF.

This sequence joins TRBV6-1 and TRBJ2-2, with TRBD2 matching over 15 bases. Trimming removed 2 bases from V and 3 bases from J; junction bases left unmatched: 16. CDR3 length: 22 residues. Germline V gives CDR1 MNHNS, CDR2 SASEGT. CDR3 in DNA: TGTGCCAGCAGTGAATTGGTGGCGATCGGACTAGCGGGAGGGCCTGACACCGGGGAGCTGTTTTTT. Translation: CASSELVAIGLAGGPDTGELFF.

This clone was detected ten times or more. This chain links TRBV28 with TRBJ1-5; 9 bases line up with TRBD1. CDR1 and CDR2 from the germline V gene are MDHEN and SYDVKM. V shed 3 bases and J 2 bases; nucleotides not matched to a gene: 2. The CDR3 is 15 residues long. The CDR3 coding sequence is TGTGCCAGCAGTTTGGGACAGGGTGGCAATCAGCCCCAGCATTTT. Residues: CASSLGQGGNQPQHF.

The CDR3 coding sequence is TGTGCCAGCTCACCGGGGGGAGGACTAGCCAAAAACATTCAGTACTTC. Its translation: CASSPGGGLAKNIQYF. The chain links TRBV18 to TRBJ2-4, with D possibly matching TRBD2 (6 bases). Per the germline V gene, CDR1 is KGHSH and CDR2 is LQKENI. V lost 3 bases and J lost 0, with 12 bases in between. The length of the CDR3 is 16 residues.

The V gene is TRBV4-1, the J gene TRBJ2-4, with D perhaps matching TRBD2 (6 bases). V shed 0 bases and J shed 9 bases, with 21 bases lying between them. CDR1 and CDR2 (germline): MGHRA, YSYEKL. The CDR3 length is 17 residues. CDR3 residues: CASSQEFWVIQGGIQYF. CDR3 DNA: TGCGCCAGCAGCCAAGAATTTTGGGTAATTCAGGGAGGCATTCAGTACTTC.

The V gene is TRBV4-1, the J gene TRBJ1-1; D uncertain. Germline CDR1 is MGHRA and CDR2 is YSYEKL. With 2 bases removed from V and 4 bases from J, the gap between germline ends came to 11 bases. CDR3 length: 14 amino acids. The CDR3 sequence: CASSQPRDSTEAFF. CDR3 nucleotide sequence: TGCGCCAGCAGCCAACCCCGCGATAGCACTGAAGCTTTCTTT.

Written as DNA, the CDR3 is TGTGCCAGCAGCCGCGGGACTCCCGGGGCGAACACTGAAGCTTTCTTT. As protein: CASSRGTPGANTEAFF. The chain is built from TRBV5-4 and TRBJ1-1; D might be TRBD1 (5 bases). Trimming removed 4 bases from V and 1 base from J, with 17 bases in between. The CDR3 loop spans 16 amino acids. CDR1 and CDR2 from the germline V gene are SGHNT and YYREEE (reference sequence). Filled out from reference TRBV5-4 and TRBJ1-1, the complete variable domain reads ETGVTQSPTHLIKTRGQQVTLRCSSQSGHNTVSWYQQALGQGPQFIFQYYREEENGRGNFPPRFSGLQFPNYSSELNVNALELDDSALYLCASSRGTPGANTEAFFGQGTRLTVV.

The rearrangement joins TRBV12-2 to TRBJ2-7; the D segment call TRBD1 is taken from the table without a DNA check. TRBV12-2 is listed as a pseudogene. This CDR3 comprises 16 residues. This CDR3 is CASRQLGGTGCYEQYF. For the CDR3, the DNA is TGTGCAAGTCGCCAACTGGGGGGGACAGGGTGTTACGAGCAGTACTTC.

V is TRBV5-1 and J is TRBJ2-3; 9 nucleotides agree with TRBD2. Germline V gene data show CDR1 as SGHRS and CDR2 as YFSETQ. V gave up 0 bases and J gave up 1 base; unmatched junction bases: 9. This CDR3 has 18 residues. In DNA form, the CDR3 reads TGCGCCAGCAGCTTGGATGTTCGTGGCGGGAGGGGCACAGATACGCAGTATTTT. It specifies CASSLDVRGGRGTDTQYF.